The rows below give T cell receptor beta chains drawn from one sample of a study of T cell repertoires in cytomegalovirus infection. TCRdb reprocessed the reads with MiXCR, giving one entry per CDR3 protein. Of about 160,000 distinct CDR3 sequences listed, about 20% are singletons. The antigens these receptors bind are not known. The specimen comprised CD8+ T cells from cultured PBMCs, sampled from culture after CMV antigen stimulation. The receptors were gathered from a human donor in good health (CMV status not recorded). Some clones in this sample may be carry-over from other donors' samples. CDR3s include the opening cysteine and the closing phenylalanine or tryptophan. D genes are given only for firm matches. Only some rows state a clone size, as once, few, many or a class for expanded clones.

len | v_gene | d_gene | abundance | CDR3aa
16 | TRBV2 | TRBD1 | few | CASSELEGQALYEQYF
16 | TRBV7-8 | TRBD1 | - | CASSFRQGRSNQPQHF
14 | TRBV6-2/TRBV6-3 | - | - | CASSYFTQGTEAFF
14 | TRBV7-2 | TRBD1 | few | CASSLESTGVEAFF
15 | TRBV11-2 | - | few | CASSFGPQASETQYF
13 | TRBV28 | - | - | CASSLDGNYGYTF
13 | TRBV7-9 | TRBD1 | few | CASSLNRGNGYTF
17 | TRBV4-3 | - | - | CASSPSRGASSNQPQHF
13 | TRBV6-9 | - | - | CASSYSLNYGYTF
15 | TRBV7-2 | TRBD1 | few | CASSPPGTAEETQYF
14 | TRBV12-3/TRBV12-4 | - | - | CASRPGPPTGELFF
14 | TRBV7-9 | - | few | CASSQGRPRETQYF
16 | TRBV6-1 | TRBD1 | - | CASSEIRTGRSSPLHF
14 | TRBV4-3 | - | - | CASSLGTETGELFF
11 | TRBV28 | - | - | CASSLGTEQYF
15 | TRBV7-8 | - | - | CASRQPGGDQETQYF
13 | TRBV2 | - | few | CATTTGQNNEQFF
15 | TRBV20-1 | - | few | CSALLPGQIGNTIYF
17 | TRBV7-6 | TRBD1 | - | CASSFELPGQKNTEAFF
16 | TRBV7-2 | - | few | CASSPAGQRGPYEQYF
19 | TRBV5-1 | - | few | CASSLVGFRQDRVTDTQYF
13 | TRBV12-3/TRBV12-4 | - | - | CASSPPGTAGYTF
17 | TRBV28 | TRBD1 | few | CASSLWGRGTGEQPQHF
16 | TRBV7-4 | TRBD1 | - | CASSKPADRGLPEAFF
15 | TRBV9 | - | - | CASSVEGQKNQPQHF